Below, one TCR beta chain is given with its context. In the same sample, other DNA sequences code for this CDR3. The sample comes from a study of OX40 agonist ivuxolimab in advanced cancers. Study summary: Mean age around 60 years, range about 23 to 79; approximately 83% male.

The CDR3 sequence is 14 residues long. The germline CDR1 and CDR2 sequences are SGHRS and YFSETQ. V lost 4 bases to trimming and J lost 1 base; unmatched junction nucleotides: 3. Generated by immunoSEQ multiplex PCR, the TCRdb table keeps only in-frame clones and is missing some. The sample shows approximately 70,000 clones, less than 90% of them seen only once. The V gene is TRBV5-1, the J gene TRBJ1-1; 8 nucleotides line up with TRBD1. The material was CD4+ or CD8+ T cells sorted from blood, obtained in a trial of the OX40 agonist ivuxolimab. The TCR comes from an adult with an advanced solid tumor such as melanoma, head and neck, liver or kidney cancer. CDR3: CASSPGQGNTEAFF. The CDR3 DNA reads TGCGCCAGCAGCCCCGGACAGGGGAACACTGAAGCTTTCTTT.